The 26 T cell receptor beta chains listed next were all sequenced from one sample in a study of molecular identifiers for immune sequencing clone quantification. TCRdb recomputed calls from the PCR reads with MiXCR, one row per CDR3 protein. The sample holds some 320,000 distinct CDR3 sequences; 20% to 25% are singletons and the top ten take under 0.95%. What was sequenced was naive CD8+ T cells from blood, with Jurkat cell RNA spiked in. Subset meaning: FACS-sorted CD8+CD4-CCR7+CD45RA+ naive T cells. These receptors came from a human donor in good health. Some libraries in this study had Jurkat cell RNA spiked in.

The chain recombines TRBV20-1 with TRBJ2-7; TRBD2 agrees at 7 bases. CDR1 is DFQATT, CDR2 SNEGSKA, per germline (reference sequence). The CDR3 is 15 residues long. Unmatched junction bases numbered 11, after V lost 4 bases and J lost 2 bases. The CDR3 sequence is CSATFLGGEPYEQYF. In DNA form, the CDR3 reads TGCAGTGCTACATTCTTGGGGGGGGAGCCCTACGAGCAGTACTTC.

This clonotype was found many times. The chain is built from TRBV19 and TRBJ1-1, with D uncertain. Trimming took 1 base from V and 4 from J, leaving 10 bases between them. Germline CDR1 reads LNHDA; CDR2 reads SQIVND (reference sequence). This CDR3 region has 14 residues. CDR3 in amino acids: CASSIGPIGTEAFF. The CDR3 nucleotides read TGTGCCAGTAGTATAGGACCGATCGGCACTGAAGCTTTCTTT.

This clonotype was observed a single time. Just one base apart from a much larger clone, this may be a read error. The rearrangement joins TRBV2 to TRBJ1-1, with TRBD1 as a possible D gene (6 bases). The germline V gene encodes CDR1 SNHLY and CDR2 FYNNEI. The CDR3 is made up of 12 amino acids. CDR3 in amino acids: CATRWGGTGAFF. CDR3 nucleotides: TGTGCCACCCGGTGGGGGGGCACTGGAGCTTTCTTT.

The chain has TRBV7-9 and TRBJ2-7; TRBD2 matches 14 bases. Germline V gives CDR1 SEHNR, CDR2 FQNEAQ (reference sequence). The CDR3 is 16 amino acids. The J segment lost 3 bases and the V segment lost 4 bases, leaving 5 bases of the junction unmatched. CDR3 in amino acids: CASSSGTSGGHYEQYF. The CDR3 DNA reads TGTGCCAGCAGCTCCGGGACTAGCGGGGGCCACTACGAGCAGTACTTC.

Comments on this clonotype: Just one base apart from a much larger clone, this may be a read error. Here the CDR3 reads CASTEEGGPDNEQFF. The DNA for the CDR3 is TGTGCCAGCACCGAGGAGGGGGGCCCCGACAATGAGCAGTTCTTC. This chain joins TRBV6-5 and TRBJ2-1, with D possibly being TRBD1 or TRBD2 (6 bases each). CDR3 length: 15 amino acids. V shed 7 bases and J shed 5 bases, with 18 bases lying between them. The V gene's germline CDR1 is MNHEY and CDR2 SVGAGI.

This clonotype appeared many times. The CDR3 DNA reads TGTGCCAGTATTGACAGGGCTTCTACTGAAGCTTTCTTT. It encodes CASIDRASTEAFF. The genes are TRBV19 and TRBJ1-1; 7 bases fit TRBD1. CDR1 and CDR2 (germline): LNHDA, SQIVND (reference sequence). V was clipped by 7 bases and J by 5 bases; unmatched bases: 7. CDR3 length: 13 amino acids.

This clonotype has a handful of counts. The chain employs TRBV5-1 and TRBJ2-5, with 12 bases aligning to TRBD2. V shed 2 bases and J 3 bases; nucleotides not matched to a gene: 5. This CDR3 has 16 residues. Germline V gene sequence: CDR1 SGHRS, CDR2 YFSETQ. This CDR3 is CASSLPSGGVEETQYF. The CDR3 coding sequence is TGCGCCAGCAGCTTACCTAGCGGGGGGGTAGAAGAGACCCAGTACTTC.

With regard to this clonotype: A read error likely explains this, since a far larger clone differs by one base. The chain uses TRBV9 and TRBJ1-1, with no clear D. There are 13 residues in the CDR3. Germline lookup yields CDR1 SGDLS and CDR2 YYNGEE. The CDR3 spells CAGSVGGITEAFF. CDR3 nucleotides: TGTGCCGGCAGCGTGGGAGGGATTACTGAAGCTTTCTTT.

In this sample, this clonotype turned up many times. This rearrangement joins TRBV27 to TRBJ2-3; D is uncertain. V was trimmed by 2 bases and J by 5 bases, leaving 11 bases between them. Germline CDR1 is MNHEY and CDR2 is SMNVEV (reference sequence). CDR3 length equals 14 residues. The CDR3 sequence: CASSLRSGIDTQYF. The DNA of the CDR3 is TGTGCCAGCAGTTTAAGATCAGGAATAGATACGCAGTATTTT.

A few counts support this clonotype. V is TRBV6-2 or TRBV6-3 and J is TRBJ1-2; D unclear. V shed 5 bases and J shed 4 bases, with 29 bases lying between them. The V gene's germline CDR1 is MNHEY and CDR2 SVGEGT. The CDR3 is made up of 19 amino acids. The CDR3 spells CASSRPSTVARSVIYGYTF. As DNA, the CDR3 is TGTGCCAGCAGTCGCCCCTCGACGGTAGCGAGGAGCGTAATCTATGGCTACACCTTC.

This clonotype was recorded many times. The V call is TRBV7-9, the J call TRBJ1-1, with D possibly TRBD1 on 5 matching bases. V was shortened by 6 bases and J by 6 bases, with 8 bases between the two germline ends. The CDR3 is made up of 11 amino acids. Germline V gives CDR1 SEHNR, CDR2 FQNEAQ (reference sequence). DNA of the CDR3: TGTGCCAGCAGTCTGACAGCTGAAGCTTTCTTT. It specifies CASSLTAEAFF.

This clonotype was detected many times. This chain uses TRBV7-9 with TRBJ2-4; 9 bases are shared with TRBD2. Germline values: CDR1 SEHNR, CDR2 FQNEAQ (reference sequence). The CDR3 has 17 amino acids. The V and J ends lost 7 bases and 1 base, in that order; junction bases with no gene match: 11. CDR3 amino acids: CASTPTSGAFAKNIQYF. The CDR3 coding sequence is TGTGCCAGCACCCCGACTAGCGGAGCCTTTGCCAAAAACATTCAGTACTTC.

This chain joins TRBV6-5 and TRBJ1-4, with D tentatively TRBD1 (5 bases). Looked up from germline, CDR1 is MNHEY and CDR2 is SVGAGI. The CDR3 totals 20 residues. V lost 0 bases and J 0 bases, leaving 20 bases between the germline ends. The CDR3 is CASSYSRRGHTIATNEKLFF. CDR3 DNA sequence: TGTGCCAGCAGTTACTCGAGAAGGGGCCATACCATTGCAACTAATGAAAAACTGTTTTTT.

The chain employs TRBV9 and TRBJ2-3, with D tentatively TRBD2 (6 bases). The CDR3 is 15 amino acids. Trimming pared 6 bases from V and 1 base from J, leaving 15 bases between. From germline, CDR1 is SGDLS and CDR2 YYNGEE. The CDR3 protein is CASTPRGARTDTQYF. CDR3 nucleotides: TGTGCCAGCACCCCCCGCGGGGCTCGCACAGATACGCAGTATTTT.

The chain joins TRBV6-2 or TRBV6-3 to TRBJ2-3, with D tentatively TRBD1 (6 bases). Trimming removed 5 bases from V and 2 bases from J, with 17 bases in between. The CDR3 spans 16 residues. Germline V gene data show CDR1 as MNHEY and CDR2 as SVGEGT. The CDR3: CASSRWDTTLTDTQYF. Written as DNA, the CDR3 is TGTGCCAGCAGTAGATGGGACACGACTCTCACAGATACGCAGTATTTT.

This clonotype appeared many times. The gene calls are TRBV29-1 and TRBJ2-7; D may match TRBD1 or TRBD2 (6 bases each). Trimming removed 7 bases at V and 0 bases at J, with 13 bases between. CDR3 length: 13 residues. CDR1 and CDR2 from the germline V gene are SQVTM and ANQGSEA. The CDR3 spells CSAGGATSYEQYF. As DNA, the CDR3 is TGCAGCGCCGGGGGCGCAACCTCCTACGAGCAGTACTTC.

The sample holds many counts of this clonotype. This rearrangement joins TRBV12-3 or TRBV12-4 to TRBJ1-6; D is possibly TRBD1 (5 bases). With 4 bases removed from V and 4 bases from J, the gap between germline ends came to 8 bases. CDR3 length: 14 amino acids. The CDR3 reads CASSYGAYNSPLHF. As DNA, the CDR3 is TGTGCCAGCAGTTACGGGGCGTATAATTCACCCCTCCACTTT.

This clonotype was picked up many times. This chain links TRBV7-9 with TRBJ2-3, with D possibly called TRBD1 or TRBD2 (5 bases each). The germline V gene encodes CDR1 SEHNR and CDR2 FQNEAQ (reference sequence). The CDR3 length is 14 residues. V lost 5 bases and J lost 2, with 11 bases in between. The CDR3 sequence: CASSPGPITDTQYF. The CDR3 coding sequence is TGTGCCAGCAGCCCGGGACCTATCACAGATACGCAGTATTTT.

This clonotype occurred many times. The chain combines TRBV2 with TRBJ2-3; a possible D gene is TRBD1 (5 bases). Germline V lookup: CDR1 SNHLY, CDR2 FYNNEI. With 2 bases removed from V and 4 bases from J, the gap between germline ends came to 13 bases. The CDR3 totals 15 residues. The CDR3 DNA reads TGTGCCAGCAGTGAACCCCAGGGTAGAGCAGATACGCAGTATTTT. It codes for CASSEPQGRADTQYF.

This clonotype has a count of ten or more. Relative to the germline gene, one junction end is altered; a read error may explain this. The genes are TRBV30 and TRBJ2-2; D not certain. Germline CDR1 is GTSNPN and CDR2 is SVGIG (reference sequence). The CDR3 length is 14 residues. For the CDR3, the DNA is TGTGCCAGGAGTAATGGAGCTGGGACCGGGGAGCTGTTTTTT. Protein product: CARSNGAGTGELFF. The whole variable domain, filled in from reference TRBV30 and TRBJ2-2, reads SQTIHQWPATLVQPVGSPLSLECTVEGTSNPNLYWYRQAAGRGLQLLFYSVGIGQISSEVPQNLSASRPQDRQFILSSKKLLLSDSGFYLCARSNGAGTGELFFGEGSRLTVL.

This clonotype appeared many times. This chain connects TRBV4-3 to TRBJ1-1; maybe TRBD1 (5 bases). Looked up from germline, CDR1 is LGHNA and CDR2 is YSLEER. V lost 4 bases and J 6 bases, leaving 15 bases between the germline ends. CDR3 length equals 14 residues. The CDR3 DNA reads TGCGCCAGCAGCCTAAGTAGGGGTAGCGCTGAAGCTTTCTTT. Protein: CASSLSRGSAEAFF.

In this sample, this clonotype turned up many times. The chain recombines TRBV7-9 with TRBJ2-3; D possibly corresponds to TRBD2 (5 bases). V was pared by 3 bases and J by 10 bases, with 14 bases between. There are 13 residues in the CDR3. Germline CDR1 SEHNR, CDR2 FQNEAQ (reference sequence). The CDR3 DNA is TGTGCCAGCAGCTTCGGGGATCTCCCCTCGCAGTATTTT. As protein: CASSFGDLPSQYF.

In its sample, this clonotype was seen a few times. The chain couples TRBV27 to TRBJ2-3, with D possibly being TRBD1 (6 bases). Trimming cost V 9 bases and J 2 bases, with 18 bases left between them. CDR1 is MNHEY, CDR2 SMNVEV, per germline (reference sequence). The CDR3 runs 15 residues. CDR3 residues: CASDKPGHLTDTQYF. Here the CDR3 DNA reads TGTGCCAGTGATAAACCGGGACACCTCACAGATACGCAGTATTTT.

Details on this clonotype: Since a much larger clone is just one base distant, this may be a read error. The V call is TRBV5-1, the J call TRBJ2-3, with D hard to call. The CDR3 runs to 17 residues. The germline CDR1 and CDR2 sequences are SGHRS and YFSETQ. The V and J ends lost 4 bases and 3 bases respectively, with 21 bases between them. The CDR3 nucleotides are TGCGCCAGCAGCCAGAGTGGTGGATCCTCCCTAACAGATACGCAGTATTTT. This codes for CASSQSGGSSLTDTQYF.

This clonotype came up many times. The chain recombines TRBV7-2 with TRBJ2-3; D might be TRBD1 (6 bases). Germline CDR1 reads SGHTA; CDR2 reads FQGNSA. With 5 bases removed from V and 4 bases from J, the gap between germline ends came to 19 bases. This CDR3 region has 16 residues. CDR3 amino acids: CASSRLRGPPPDTQYF. The CDR3 coding sequence is TGTGCCAGCAGCCGACTCAGGGGACCCCCCCCAGATACGCAGTATTTT.

Comment on this clonotype: The junction departs from germline at one end; a sequencing error may be responsible. V and J are TRBV5-4 and TRBJ2-3, with TRBD1 matching over 10 bases. Germline assignment: CDR1 SGHNT and CDR2 YYREEE (reference sequence). The CDR3 sequence is 15 residues long. The CDR3 here is CASSAGTGEADTLYF. CDR3 coding DNA: TGTGCCAGCAGCGCCGGGACAGGGGAGGCAGATACGCTGTATTTT.